This T cell receptor (beta chain) originates from a study of blood T cell repertoires in COVID-19. The protocol was immunoSEQ multiplex PCR, while the TCRdb copy is restricted to in-frame clones and leaves out a portion. This repertoire shows under 250,000 clones, 80% to 85% found once; its top ten account for around 3.1%. The origin of this receptor is a woman aged 30 to 39 who had recovered from COVID-19. The sequencing sample was made of peripheral blood.

CDR3 sequence (DNA): TGTGCCAGCAGTGAAAGTCGGACAGCCACTGAAGCTTTCTTT. It translates to CASSESRTATEAFF. The gene calls are TRBV2 and TRBJ1-1; tentatively, D is TRBD1 (6 bases). The CDR3 is made up of 14 amino acids. Germline loops: CDR1 SNHLY, CDR2 FYNNEI. Between the trimmed V and J ends, which lost 2 bases and 4 bases, there was a span of 11 bases.